This T cell receptor (beta chain) was recorded in a study of response to subunit inactivated influenza vaccine. Study conclusions and caveats: After each seasonal influenza vaccination, few new T cells are recruited, the authors suggested.

Of note for this clonotype: What it binds is unknown.

This CDR3 is built from 15 residues. With 1 base removed from V and 7 bases from J, the gap between germline ends came to 15 bases. Per germline, CDR1 SGHDT and CDR2 YYEEEE. TCRdb called the RT-PCR reads again in MiXCR, with one record for every CDR3 protein. The sample carries hundreds of thousands of distinct CDR3 sequences, about 14% recorded once. The sample consisted of PBMCs from blood, taken roughly 2 weeks before vaccination. This receptor was obtained from a man aged 45-60 years who received an inactivated influenza vaccine. The V gene is TRBV5-6, the J gene TRBJ1-5, with a tentative D call TRBD1 (5 bases). The CDR3 here is CASSLWGVHQQPQHF. DNA of the CDR3: TGTGCCAGCAGCTTGTGGGGGGTCCACCAGCAGCCCCAGCATTTT.